These 16 T cell receptor beta chains share one sample of origin, sequenced in a study of blood T cell repertoires in COVID-19. Using immunoSEQ multiplex PCR, the repertoire was profiled, and TCRdb retains in-frame clones only, with some absent. The table has 130,000 or so clones, over 75% seen once. The specimen was peripheral blood. These receptors originate from a human donor in a cohort sampled during active COVID-19.

This clone was found a few times. V and J are TRBV13 and TRBJ2-7; TRBD2 might be the D (6 bases). The CDR3 covers 14 residues. V was trimmed by 4 bases and J by 1 base, leaving 11 bases between them. The germline CDR1 and CDR2 sequences are PRHDT and FYEKMQ (reference sequence). This CDR3 reads CASSYPRGSYEQYF. The DNA of the CDR3 is TGTGCCAGCAGCTACCCGCGGGGATCCTACGAGCAGTACTTC.

The chain links TRBV19 to TRBJ2-7; tentatively, D is TRBD2 (6 bases). V was pared by 3 bases and J by 5 bases, with 17 bases between. The CDR3 spans 15 residues. Germline CDR1 LNHDA, CDR2 SQIVND (reference sequence). The CDR3 is CASSIGGTVRNEQYF. Here the CDR3 DNA reads TGTGCCAGTAGTATTGGCGGGACGGTAAGGAACGAGCAGTACTTC. The whole variable domain, remainder taken from reference TRBV19 and TRBJ2-7, is DGGITQSPKYLFRKEGQNVTLSCEQNLNHDAMYWYRQDPGQGLRLIYYSQIVNDFQKGDIAEGYSVSREKKESFPLTVTSAQKNPTAFYLCASSIGGTVRNEQYFGPGTRLTVT.

The chain carries TRBV6-7 and TRBJ2-3; 11 nucleotides align to TRBD1. TRBV6-7 has ORF status, its function being uncertain. The CDR3 is 16 residues long. Germline trimming cut 4 bases from V and 4 bases from J; bases unmatched to any gene: 7. The CDR3 loop is CASSFQMGQGADTQYF. The CDR3 DNA is TGTGCCAGCAGTTTTCAAATGGGACAGGGGGCAGATACGCAGTATTTT.

The V and J genes are TRBV2 and TRBJ2-7; no reliable D call. V shed 3 bases and J shed 3 bases, with 12 bases lying between them. The CDR3 sequence is 14 residues long. The germline gives CDR1 SNHLY, CDR2 FYNNEI. The CDR3 loop is CASSDNGLDYEQYF. DNA of the CDR3: TGTGCCAGCAGTGACAACGGCCTAGACTACGAGCAGTACTTC.

The rearrangement uses TRBV5-1 and TRBJ2-7; D gene ambiguous. V lost 3 bases and J lost 4, with 5 bases in between. CDR3 length: 11 amino acids. The germline V gene has CDR1 SGHRS and CDR2 YFSETQ. CDR3 region: CASSSQYEQYF. In nucleotides, the CDR3 is TGCGCCAGCAGCTCCCAGTACGAGCAGTACTTC.

V usage is TRBV5-5 and J usage is TRBJ2-1; 7 bases are a match to TRBD1. The germline V gene encodes CDR1 SGHKS and CDR2 YYEKEE (reference sequence). The CDR3 sequence is 16 residues long. Trimming cost V 3 bases and J 4 bases; bases outside gene matches: 10. The CDR3 sequence is CASSSGPTGQYNEQFF. The CDR3, as DNA: TGTGCCAGCAGCTCCGGTCCGACAGGGCAATACAATGAGCAGTTCTTC.

The chain joins TRBV7-2 to TRBJ2-1, with 7 bases aligning to TRBD2. The V segment lost 5 bases and the J segment 8 bases; nucleotides outside the gene matches: 9. CDR1 is SGHTA and CDR2 is FQGNSA in the germline V gene. The CDR3 runs 14 residues. The CDR3 region is CASSLLGRVDEQFF. In DNA form, the CDR3 reads TGTGCCAGCAGCCTCCTTGGGAGGGTGGATGAGCAGTTCTTC.

The rearrangement uses TRBV18 and TRBJ1-1; possibly TRBD1 for D (5 bases). Germline assignment: CDR1 KGHSH and CDR2 LQKENI. V was cut by 6 bases and J by 0 bases, with 11 bases left in between. The CDR3 has 14 residues. The CDR3 DNA is TGTGCCAGCTCGCCGACAGCATTGAACACTGAAGCTTTCTTT. Translated, it gives CASSPTALNTEAFF.

This chain uses TRBV5-4 with TRBJ2-3; TRBD2 matches 10 bases. This CDR3 region has 16 residues. Losses at the gene ends were 2 bases for V and 4 bases for J; bases not matched to a gene: 7. Germline V gene lookup returns CDR1 SGHNT and CDR2 YYREEE (reference sequence). CDR3 residues: CASSFKLAGRADTQYF. For the CDR3, the DNA is TGTGCCAGCAGCTTTAAACTAGCGGGACGGGCAGATACGCAGTATTTT.

This chain joins TRBV5-1 and TRBJ1-1; the D is unclear. Trimming removed 4 bases at V and 4 bases at J, with 14 bases between. There are 14 residues in the CDR3. Germline lookup yields CDR1 SGHRS and CDR2 YFSETQ. The CDR3, as DNA: TGCGCCAGCAGCCCGCAGGCGAGTAGCACTGAAGCTTTCTTT. It codes for CASSPQASSTEAFF.

The V call is TRBV7-2, the J call TRBJ2-1; D is uncertain. The ends were cut back, 1 base at V and 6 bases at J, with 7 bases in the middle. The CDR3 extends over 13 amino acids. Per germline, CDR1 SGHTA and CDR2 FQGNSA. CDR3 loop: CASSLVSSNEQFF. DNA of the CDR3: TGTGCCAGCAGCTTAGTTTCGAGCAATGAGCAGTTCTTC.

Of note for this clone: This sample also contains other DNA sequences that code for the same CDR3. This chain joins TRBV28 and TRBJ2-7, with 9 bases identical to TRBD1. The CDR3 length is 15 residues. Germline values: CDR1 MDHEN, CDR2 SYDVKM. The V and J ends lost 4 bases and 4 bases, in that order; junction bases with no gene match: 8. The CDR3 sequence is CASSWTGTGNYEQYF. Written as DNA, the CDR3 is TGTGCCAGCAGTTGGACCGGGACAGGGAATTACGAGCAGTACTTC.

This clone occurred a few times. The V call is TRBV5-8, the J call TRBJ2-7; no definite D call. The CDR3 sequence is 12 residues long. Trimming left V 6 bases short and J 4 bases short, with 11 bases between. The germline V gene encodes CDR1 SGHTS and CDR2 YDEGEE. CDR3 DNA sequence: TGTGCCAGCACCCCGGGTAGGTACGAGCAGTACTTC. This gives the protein CASTPGRYEQYF.

The chain carries TRBV12-3 or TRBV12-4 and TRBJ1-1; D unclear. Trimming shortened V by 3 bases and J by 1 base, and 6 bases separated the two germline ends. This CDR3 comprises 13 residues. The CDR3 reads CASSFQANTEAFF. The CDR3 bases are TGTGCCAGCAGTTTTCAGGCGAACACTGAAGCTTTCTTT.

The gene calls are TRBV6-2 or TRBV6-3 and TRBJ2-4, with TRBD1 identical over 7 bases. Germline V gene lookup returns CDR1 MNHEY and CDR2 SVGEGT. The V and J ends lost 5 bases and 2 bases, in that order; junction bases with no gene match: 6. The CDR3 loop spans 15 amino acids. The DNA for the CDR3 is TGTGCCAGCAGTCAACAGGGGTCGACCAAAAACATTCAGTACTTC. This translates into CASSQQGSTKNIQYF.

This chain connects TRBV3-1 (or the pseudogene TRBV3-2) to TRBJ2-3; 8 nucleotides agree with TRBD1. Germline CDR1 is LGHDT and CDR2 is YNNKEL (reference sequence). The CDR3 covers 15 residues. The V segment lost 3 bases and the J segment 2 bases; nucleotides outside the gene matches: 4. The CDR3 spells CASSQTGVYTDTQYF. In DNA form, the CDR3 reads TGTGCCAGCAGCCAGACAGGGGTGTACACAGATACGCAGTATTTT.